The rows below give T cell receptor beta chains drawn from one sample of a study of blood T cell repertoires in COVID-19. This table comes from immunoSEQ multiplex PCR, and its TCRdb copy is limited to in-frame clones, with some not included. The data hold 300,000 to 400,000 clones, with 88% observed a single time. The sample consisted of PBMCs or T cells enriched from blood (not recorded which). The source is a woman aged 25 to 39 with acute COVID-19. Each CDR3 is given with its conserved first and last residue. D genes are given only for firm matches. For some rows the clone size is stated as once, few or many, or as a class when expanded; others skip it.

size	V	D	J	DNA	CDR3
NA	TRBV5-5	NA	TRBJ1-5	TGTGCCAGCAGCCCCCTTTGGGACTCAAATCAGCCCCAGCATTTT	CASSPLWDSNQPQHF
NA	TRBV7-3	TRBD2	TRBJ2-3	TGTGCCAGCAGCCCTAGCGGGGGGGCGTCGGATACGCAGTATTTT	CASSPSGGASDTQYF
NA	TRBV29-1	NA	TRBJ2-1	TGCAGCGTACCCAGCGGTGAGCAGTTCTTC	CSVPSGEQFF
NA	TRBV25-1	TRBD1	TRBJ2-7	TGTGCCAGCAAACAGGGGGTTGGTTACGAGCAGTACTTC	CASKQGVGYEQYF
NA	TRBV2	TRBD1	TRBJ2-1	TGTGCCAGCAAAGGGACAGGGGGCTCCTACAATGAGCAGTTCTTC	CASKGTGGSYNEQFF
NA	TRBV9	TRBD2	TRBJ2-1	TGTGCCAGCAGCGTGGGGACTAGCGGGATTTGGCAGTTCTTC	CASSVGTSGIWQFF
NA	TRBV10-3	NA	TRBJ1-5	TGTGCCATCAGTGAGTCGCTCGGGAATCAGCCCCAGCATTTT	CAISESLGNQPQHF
NA	TRBV2	TRBD1	TRBJ1-6	TGTGCCAGTCAAGACAGGGCTTCTTCACCCCTCCACTTT	CASQDRASSPLHF
NA	TRBV5-1	TRBD1	TRBJ2-3	TGCGCCAGCAGTTCACAGGGGCTCGGTGAGGATACGCAGTATTTT	CASSSQGLGEDTQYF
NA	TRBV24-1	NA	TRBJ1-1	TGTGCCACCAGTGGCCGGTGGGAGAGAAAAACTGAAGCTTTCTTT	CATSGRWERKTEAFF
few	TRBV5-5	NA	TRBJ1-2	TGTGCCAGCAGCTTGGATCCGGGGATGGGTATAGGCTATGGCTACACCTTC	CASSLDPGMGIGYGYTF
NA	TRBV5-1	TRBD1	TRBJ1-1	TGCGCCAGCAGCTTGATGGGACAGGGGCGAGAAACTGAAGCTTTCTTT	CASSLMGQGRETEAFF
NA	TRBV2	NA	TRBJ1-3	TGTGCCAGCAGCCCAGGTCAGAGCTCTGGAAACACCATATATTTT	CASSPGQSSGNTIYF
NA	TRBV19	NA	TRBJ2-7	TGTGCCAGTAGTATAGGTCGGGGGGCAGGGGAGCAGTACTTC	CASSIGRGAGEQYF
NA	TRBV18	NA	TRBJ2-7	TGTGCCAGCTCACCACAAAGTAGCTCCTACGAGCAGTACTTC	CASSPQSSSYEQYF
NA	TRBV5-6	NA	TRBJ2-7	TGTGCCAGCAGCTCCCTAGACGGGAGCGCCTACGAGCAGTACTTC	CASSSLDGSAYEQYF
NA	TRBV7-6	TRBD1	TRBJ2-7	TGTGCCAGCAGCCCTCGGACAGGGATCTACGAGCAGTACTTC	CASSPRTGIYEQYF
NA	TRBV5-1	NA	TRBJ2-1	TGCGCCAGCAGCAACGGGACTTCCTACAATGAGCAGTTCTTC	CASSNGTSYNEQFF
once	TRBV9	TRBD1	TRBJ1-4	TGTGCCAGCAGCGCGGGGACAGCAACTAATGAAAAACTGTTTTTT	CASSAGTATNEKLFF
once	TRBV5-4	NA	TRBJ2-3	TGTGCCAGCAGCTGGGACTCCAGCACAGATACGCAGTATTTT	CASSWDSSTDTQYF
once	TRBV6-5	TRBD1	TRBJ1-5	TGTGCCAGCAGTTACTCGAGGGGACAGGGGCAGCCCCAGCATTTT	CASSYSRGQGQPQHF
NA	TRBV18	TRBD1	TRBJ2-4	TGTGCCAGCTCACCAGAAGGGGGCATGAACATTCAGTACTTC	CASSPEGGMNIQYF
NA	TRBV11-1	NA	TRBJ2-7	TGTGCCAGCAGCTTAGGACTAGCCTACGAGCAGTACTTC	CASSLGLAYEQYF
NA	TRBV19	NA	TRBJ1-5	TGTGCCAGTAGTCTGCGGGGGGTGCACAATCAGCCCCAGCATTTT	CASSLRGVHNQPQHF
NA	TRBV24-1	NA	TRBJ1-2	TGTGCCACCAGTGATTTGTCAGGATACTATGGCTACACCTTC	CATSDLSGYYGYTF
once	TRBV7-9	TRBD1	TRBJ2-3	TGTGCCAGCAGCCAAACCGGACAGGGGAAAGATACGCAGTATTTT	CASSQTGQGKDTQYF
NA	TRBV25-1	TRBD1	TRBJ1-2	TGTGCCAGCAGCGGGACAGGGTGGGCATATGGCTACACCTTC	CASSGTGWAYGYTF
once	TRBV24-1	TRBD1	TRBJ2-1	TGTGCCACCAGTGATGTCACAAGAACAGGGGACGTCAATGAGCAGTTCTTC	CATSDVTRTGDVNEQFF
NA	TRBV7-9	TRBD2	TRBJ2-3	TGTGCCAGCAGCATATCGAGCGGGGGGCTAGATACGCAGTATTTT	CASSISSGGLDTQYF
NA	TRBV20-1	TRBD1	TRBJ1-5	TGCAGTGCTAGTGCTGTCTATAGTAGACAGGGCGATCAGCCCCAGCATTTT	CSASAVYSRQGDQPQHF
NA	TRBV5-1	TRBD1	TRBJ2-5	TGCGCCAGCAGCCTCAGACAGGGGGGAGAGACCCAGTACTTC	CASSLRQGGETQYF
NA	TRBV29-1	TRBD1	TRBJ1-1	TGCAGCGTTCGGTCAGGGGGGCTCACTGAAGCTTTCTTT	CSVRSGGLTEAFF